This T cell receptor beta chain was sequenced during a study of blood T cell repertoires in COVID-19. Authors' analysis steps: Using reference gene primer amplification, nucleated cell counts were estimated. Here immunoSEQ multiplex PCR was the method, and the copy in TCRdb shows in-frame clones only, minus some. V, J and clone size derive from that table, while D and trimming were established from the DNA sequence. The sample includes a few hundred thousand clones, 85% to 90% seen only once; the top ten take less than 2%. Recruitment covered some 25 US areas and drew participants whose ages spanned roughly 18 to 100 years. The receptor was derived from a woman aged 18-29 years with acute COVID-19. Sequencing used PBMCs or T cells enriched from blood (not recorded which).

This CDR3 is CATESGGKAYEQYF. The CDR3 DNA reads TGTGCCACCGAGAGCGGCGGGAAGGCCTACGAGCAGTACTTC. The rearrangement joins TRBV15 to TRBJ2-7, with D possibly being TRBD2 (6 bases). This CDR3 spans 14 amino acids. The germline V gene encodes CDR1 LNHNV and CDR2 YYDKDF (reference sequence). The V gene lost 8 bases and the J gene lost 2 bases, with 16 bases spanning the gap.